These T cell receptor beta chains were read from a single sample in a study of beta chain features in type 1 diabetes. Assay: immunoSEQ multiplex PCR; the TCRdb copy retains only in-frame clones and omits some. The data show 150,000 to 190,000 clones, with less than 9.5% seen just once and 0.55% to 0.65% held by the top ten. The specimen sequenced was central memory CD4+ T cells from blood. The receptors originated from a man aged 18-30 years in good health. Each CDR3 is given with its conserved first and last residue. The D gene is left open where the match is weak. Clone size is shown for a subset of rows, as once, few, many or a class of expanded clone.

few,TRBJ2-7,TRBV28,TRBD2,TGTGCCAGCAGTTCCTTTAACCCGGGACTAGCGTCCCCCTCCGAGCAGTACTTC,CASSSFNPGLASPSEQYF
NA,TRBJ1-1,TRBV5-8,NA,TGTGCCAGCAGCTTGCGTACAGGTCACACTGAAGCTTTCTTT,CASSLRTGHTEAFF
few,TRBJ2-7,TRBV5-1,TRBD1,TGCGCCAGTTCCAACACAGGGGGTAGCTCCTACGAGCAGTACTTC,CASSNTGGSSYEQYF
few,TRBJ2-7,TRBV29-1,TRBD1,TGCAGCGTTAAGGGACAGGCATACTACGAGCAGTACTTC,CSVKGQAYYEQYF
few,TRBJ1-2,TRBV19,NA,TGTGCCAGTAGTATTGGCAGGGAGGTGCGAGGCTACACCTTC,CASSIGREVRGYTF
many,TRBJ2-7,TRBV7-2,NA,TGTGCCAGCAGCCGCAGCGGGTCTTTCGAGCAGTACTTC,CASSRSGSFEQYF
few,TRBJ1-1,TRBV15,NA,TGTGCCACCAGCAGAGCCTTGTCAGGGAACACTGAAGCTTTCTTT,CATSRALSGNTEAFF
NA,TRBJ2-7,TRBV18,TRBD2,TGTGCCAGCTCACCGAGACTAGCGGGAGTTGGCGAGCAGTACTTC,CASSPRLAGVGEQYF
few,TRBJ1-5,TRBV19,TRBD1,TGTGCCAGTAGTACAACGGGACAGGGGGCGCGTCAGCCCCAGCATTTT,CASSTTGQGARQPQHF
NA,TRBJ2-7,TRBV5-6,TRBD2,TGTGCCAGCAGCTTACTAGCGGGAGGACCCTACGAGCAGTACTTC,CASSLLAGGPYEQYF
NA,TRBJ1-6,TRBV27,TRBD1,TGTGCCAGCAGTTTACGGGGACAGGGTAATTCACCCCTCCACTTT,CASSLRGQGNSPLHF
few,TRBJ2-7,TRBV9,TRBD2,TGTGCCAGCAGCCCGGAGCGGACTAGCGGGTTCTCCTACGAGCAGTACTTC,CASSPERTSGFSYEQYF
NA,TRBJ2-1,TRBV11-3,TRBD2,TGTGCCAGCAGCTTAGTGGGTCTAGCGGCTTACAATGAGCAGTTCTTC,CASSLVGLAAYNEQFF
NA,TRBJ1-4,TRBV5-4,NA,TGTGCCAGCAGCTTTGGACAGAGGGTCCGGACTAATGAAAAACTGTTTTTT,CASSFGQRVRTNEKLFF
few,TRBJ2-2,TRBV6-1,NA,TGTGCCAGCAGTGAATTGGGGGCAGGGGTTAACACCGGGGAGCTGTTTTTT,CASSELGAGVNTGELFF
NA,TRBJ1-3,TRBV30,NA,TGTGCCTGGAGTTTCAATGGAAACACCATATATTTT,CAWSFNGNTIYF
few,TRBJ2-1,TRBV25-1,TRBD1,TGTGCCAGCAGTGAGGACAGGCTTACCTACAATGAGCAGTTCTTC,CASSEDRLTYNEQFF
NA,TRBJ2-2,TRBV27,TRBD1,TGTGCCAGCAGTTGGGGGACAGGGGGCAGCACCGGGGAGCTGTTTTTT,CASSWGTGGSTGELFF
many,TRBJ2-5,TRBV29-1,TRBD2,TGCAGCGTTGTTCTAGGGACTAGCGGGAGACAAGAGACCCAGTACTTC,CSVVLGTSGRQETQYF
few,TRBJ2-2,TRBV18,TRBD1,TGTGCCAGCTTCTGGGGGACAGTCAACACCGGGGAGCTGTTTTTT,CASFWGTVNTGELFF
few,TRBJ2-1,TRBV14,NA,TGTGCCAGCAGCCGCACCGGGGCGGGGGCCGTATACAATGAGCAGTTCTTC,CASSRTGAGAVYNEQFF
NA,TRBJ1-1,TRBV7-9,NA,TGTGCCAGCAGCCCGCTTAGAGTGGCTTTCTTT,CASSPLRVAFF
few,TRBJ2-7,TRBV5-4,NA,TGTGCCAGCAGCTCCGGGAGAGGGTACGAGCAGTACTTC,CASSSGRGYEQYF
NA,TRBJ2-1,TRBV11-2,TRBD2,TGTGCCAGCAGCCATACTAGCGGGAGGGTGAATGAGCAGTTCTTC,CASSHTSGRVNEQFF
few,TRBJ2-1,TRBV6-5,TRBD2,TGTGCCAGCAGTTACTACGGGACTAGGGGTCGGAATGAGCAGTTCTTC,CASSYYGTRGRNEQFF
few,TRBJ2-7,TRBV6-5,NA,TGTGCCAGCAGTTTACAGGGAAACGAGCAGTACTTC,CASSLQGNEQYF
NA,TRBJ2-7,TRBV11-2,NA,TGTGCCAGCAGTGTGACAGCGTACGAGCAGTACTTC,CASSVTAYEQYF
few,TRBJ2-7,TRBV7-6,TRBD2,TGTGCCAGCAGCTTAGGAGCTAGCGGGAGGGCAGGCTACGAGCAGTACTTC,CASSLGASGRAGYEQYF
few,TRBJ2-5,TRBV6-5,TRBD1,TGTGCCAGCAGTTACACGAGACAGGGGTGGGAGACCCAGTACTTC,CASSYTRQGWETQYF
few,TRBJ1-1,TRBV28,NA,TGTGCCAGCTTTTTGGGCCGCGGGGACACTGAAGCTTTCTTT,CASFLGRGDTEAFF
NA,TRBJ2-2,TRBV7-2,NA,TGTGCCAGCAGCCACGGACAGAACACCGGGGAGCTGTTTTTT,CASSHGQNTGELFF
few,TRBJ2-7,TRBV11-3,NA,TGTGCCAGCAGCTTAGATAGCGGACCCTCCTACGAGCAGTACTTC,CASSLDSGPSYEQYF